These 27 T cell receptor beta chains came from one sample sequenced in a study of cytomegalovirus exposure and HLA in healthy donors. Primers for the PCR totalled 60 Vbeta and 13 Jbeta. The method was immunoSEQ multiplex PCR; TCRdb's version includes in-frame clones alone and lacks a portion of them. Of roughly 200,000 clones listed, over 60% were seen once; the top ten hold around 6%. Sequencing input: PBMCs. These receptors originate from a man aged 35 to 55 in good health and CMV-seronegative.

The rearrangement links TRBV7-8 to TRBJ1-5, with D possibly TRBD1 on 5 matching bases. The germline V gene has CDR1 SGHVS and CDR2 FQNEAQ. This CDR3 is 12 amino acids long. Trimming stripped 0 bases from V and 10 bases from J, with 7 bases between. CDR3 nucleotide sequence: TGTGCCAGCAGCTTAGCGCAGGGTCCCCAGCATTTT. Its translation: CASSLAQGPQHF.

The chain carries TRBV6-1 and TRBJ1-2; D unresolved. With 1 base removed from V and 3 bases from J, the gap between germline ends came to 6 bases. Looked up from germline, CDR1 is MNHNS and CDR2 is SASEGT. This CDR3 comprises 13 residues. The CDR3 nucleotides read TGTGCCAGCAGTGAAGAGGCGGACTATGGCTACACCTTC. It specifies CASSEEADYGYTF.

This rearrangement joins TRBV10-2 to TRBJ2-7; perhaps TRBD1 as D (5 bases). Germline-derived CDR1 and CDR2 are WSHSY and SAAADI. Trimming removed 6 bases at V and 4 bases at J, with 16 bases between. The length of the CDR3 is 14 residues. This chain's CDR3 is CASSPPDTRYEQYF. CDR3 nucleotide sequence: TGCGCCAGCAGCCCCCCGGACACGCGTTACGAGCAGTACTTC.

The table lists this clone with a few counts. The chain carries TRBV19 and TRBJ2-3, with 7 positions matching TRBD1. In germline, CDR1 is LNHDA, CDR2 SQIVND (reference sequence). The CDR3 loop spans 16 amino acids. V lost 3 bases and J lost 0; bases outside the gene matches: 6. The CDR3 reads CASSIPDRVSTDTQYF. The CDR3 DNA follows: TGTGCCAGTAGTATCCCCGACAGGGTCAGCACAGATACGCAGTATTTT.

The CDR3 here is CAISESTVNTGELFF. The CDR3 bases are TGTGCCATCAGTGAGTCAACGGTGAACACCGGGGAGCTGTTTTTT. The rearrangement uses TRBV10-3 and TRBJ2-2; D ambiguous. The length of the CDR3 is 15 residues. The germline V gene has CDR1 ENHRY and CDR2 SYGVKD. V lost 0 bases to trimming and J lost 1 base, with 6 bases between them.

J is TRBJ1-2 and V is TRBV6-5, with D hard to call. The CDR3 is made up of 14 amino acids. Deletions cut 6 bases from V and 0 bases from J, with 11 bases between. Germline-derived CDR1 and CDR2 are MNHEY and SVGAGI. CDR3 sequence (DNA): TGTGCCAGCAGCCGAGATCCATCTAACTATGGCTACACCTTC. Translated, it gives CASSRDPSNYGYTF.

This clone was counted a single time. Other DNA sequences in this sample translate to the same CDR3. The chain carries TRBV19 and TRBJ1-1; D is unclear. This CDR3 is 13 amino acids long. Deletions cut 3 bases from V and 1 base from J, with 6 bases between. The V gene's germline CDR1 is LNHDA and CDR2 SQIVND (reference sequence). Here the CDR3 reads CASSMRGNTEAFF. CDR3 coding DNA: TGTGCCAGTAGTATGCGTGGGAACACTGAAGCTTTCTTT.

The chain combines TRBV14 with TRBJ2-7; D gene uncertain. Germline V lookup: CDR1 SGHDN, CDR2 FVKESK. V lost 3 bases, J lost 7 bases, and 10 bases lay in between. CDR3 length: 12 residues. CDR3 sequence: CASSHTPLEQYF. The CDR3 DNA reads as TGTGCCAGCAGCCACACCCCGCTAGAGCAGTACTTC. The full variable domain, with the rest looked up from reference TRBV14 and TRBJ2-7, is EAGVTQFPSHSVIEKGQTVTLRCDPISGHDNLYWYRRVMGKEIKFLLHFVKESKQDESGMPNNRFLAERTGGTYSTLKVQPAELEDSGVYFCASSHTPLEQYFGPGTRLTVT.

In this sample, this clone turned up once. The chain carries TRBV5-1 and TRBJ1-4; 7 nucleotides line up with TRBD1. Germline loops: CDR1 SGHRS, CDR2 YFSETQ. The CDR3 has 16 residues. J was trimmed by 6 bases and V by 0 bases; bases with no gene match: 8. The CDR3 DNA reads TGCGCCAGCAGCTTGGGGCCTGAAACAGGGGATGAAAAACTGTTTTTT. This translates into CASSLGPETGDEKLFF.

V usage is TRBV5-4 and J usage is TRBJ1-4, with D possibly TRBD1 on 6 matching bases. Trimming took off 5 bases at V and 3 bases at J, with 14 bases between the two ends. The CDR3 runs 15 residues. Germline CDR1 is SGHNT and CDR2 is YYREEE (reference sequence). This CDR3 reads CASRNDRSPNEKLFF. The CDR3 DNA is TGTGCCAGCAGAAATGACAGGAGCCCTAATGAAAAACTGTTTTTT.

This chain joins TRBV14 and TRBJ2-5; D remains unclear. Germline V CDR1 and CDR2: SGHDN, FVKESK. V lost 0 bases, J lost 0 bases, and 11 bases lay in between. The CDR3 has 16 amino acids. In DNA, the CDR3 is TGTGCCAGCAGCCAAGAAAGAGAGCCGAACCAAGAGACCCAGTACTTC. It specifies CASSQEREPNQETQYF.

The chain links TRBV29-1 to TRBJ2-7; TRBD1 matches 7 bases. V lost 5 bases, J lost 2 bases, and 3 bases stayed unmatched. The germline V gene encodes CDR1 SQVTM and CDR2 ANQGSEA. This CDR3 contains 12 residues. The CDR3 reads CSVRDRPYEQYF. CDR3 in DNA: TGCAGCGTTCGGGACAGACCCTACGAGCAGTACTTC.

This sequence joins TRBV5-1 and TRBJ2-2; 10 nucleotides line up with TRBD1. Germline V gene sequence: CDR1 SGHRS, CDR2 YFSETQ. The CDR3 contains 15 residues. With 4 bases clipped from V and 7 bases from J, the junction kept 7 bases outside the gene matches. The CDR3 sequence: CASSLGQGLGGELFF. In nucleotides, the CDR3 is TGCGCCAGCAGCCTGGGACAGGGGCTGGGCGGGGAGCTGTTTTTT.

The V and J genes are TRBV5-4 and TRBJ2-5; D perhaps matches TRBD2 (6 bases). Looked up from germline, CDR1 is SGHNT and CDR2 is YYREEE (reference sequence). The CDR3 has 16 residues. V was cut by 0 bases and J by 1 base, with 13 bases left in between. In DNA form, the CDR3 reads TGTGCCAGCAGCTTGGCCGGGCGGGGAGCCCAAGAGACCCAGTACTTC. Protein product: CASSLAGRGAQETQYF.

V gene TRBV4-3 combines with J gene TRBJ2-1; a weak D match, TRBD2 (6 bases). CDR1 is LGHNA and CDR2 is YSLEER in the germline V gene. Trimming left V 6 bases short and J 4 bases short, with 13 bases between. There are 14 residues in the CDR3. The CDR3 spells CASRGGRGYNEQFF. CDR3 in DNA: TGCGCCAGCAGGGGGGGTCGAGGGTACAATGAGCAGTTCTTC.

This clone showed up just once. This sequence joins TRBV30 and TRBJ2-3, with a weak D call TRBD1 (6 bases). The CDR3 spans 13 residues. Trimming left V 5 bases short and J 11 bases short, with 20 bases between. Germline CDR1 and CDR2: GTSNPN and SVGIG (reference sequence). The CDR3 sequence is CAWVLRGTPKQYF. The CDR3 DNA sequence: TGTGCCTGGGTCCTTAGGGGGACCCCCAAGCAGTATTTT.

The rearrangement uses TRBV5-6 and TRBJ2-1, with 7 nucleotides matching TRBD1. Unmatched junction bases numbered 7, after V lost 7 bases and J lost 3 bases. The length of the CDR3 is 14 residues. CDR1 and CDR2 (germline): SGHDT, YYEEEE. The DNA of the CDR3 is TGTGCCAGCCACCGGGACAGCTACTACAATGAGCAGTTCTTC. Translation gives CASHRDSYYNEQFF.

The V call is TRBV5-1, the J call TRBJ1-1; TRBD1 is a possible D gene (5 bases). Germline V CDR1 and CDR2: SGHRS, YFSETQ. Deletions cut 2 bases from V and 3 bases from J, with 11 bases between. The CDR3 sequence is 14 residues long. CDR3 nucleotide sequence: TGCGCCAGCAGCTTCGGGGGGTCTGACACTGAAGCTTTCTTT. This translates into CASSFGGSDTEAFF.

In this sample, this clone turned up once. The chain is built from TRBV7-2 and TRBJ2-7; TRBD1 aligns across 10 bases. The CDR3 totals 15 residues. The ends lost 5 bases at V and 2 bases at J; junction bases unmatched: 6. The germline V gene encodes CDR1 SGHTA and CDR2 FQGNSA. CDR3 sequence reads: CASSRDRGPTYEQYF. CDR3 nucleotide sequence: TGTGCCAGCAGCCGGGACAGGGGTCCTACCTACGAGCAGTACTTC.

V gene TRBV5-1 combines with J gene TRBJ2-1; 9 nucleotides line up with TRBD2. The CDR3 is made up of 15 amino acids. Germline CDR1 reads SGHRS; CDR2 reads YFSETQ. The V gene end was trimmed by 4 bases and the J gene end by 5 bases; junction bases not matched to a gene: 7. CDR3 bases: TGCGCCAGCAGCGACAAGGGACTAGCAGACAATGAGCAGTTCTTC. Protein sequence: CASSDKGLADNEQFF.

The chain combines TRBV14 with TRBJ1-1; D is unresolved. Germline V lookup: CDR1 SGHDN, CDR2 FVKESK. The CDR3 spans 15 residues. The V and J ends lost 2 bases and 0 bases respectively, with 10 bases between them. CDR3 in amino acids: CASSQLVTLNTEAFF. CDR3 coding DNA: TGTGCCAGCAGCCAACTCGTTACACTGAACACTGAAGCTTTCTTT.

V is TRBV7-9 and J is TRBJ2-3, with 10 bases that match TRBD2. Germline values: CDR1 SEHNR, CDR2 FQNEAQ (reference sequence). V was pared by 5 bases and J by 4 bases, with 6 bases of the junction left unmatched. The CDR3 covers 15 residues. The CDR3 reads CASSSQRGGADTQYF. CDR3 DNA sequence: TGTGCCAGCAGCAGTCAGCGGGGGGGCGCAGATACGCAGTATTTT.

The chain couples TRBV6-1 to TRBJ2-3; maybe TRBD1 (6 bases). Trimming removed 9 bases from V and 13 bases from J, with 23 bases in between. The CDR3 has 13 residues. The germline V gene encodes CDR1 MNHNS and CDR2 SASEGT. The chain's CDR3 is CASKGDGPALEYF. DNA of the CDR3: TGTGCCAGTAAGGGGGACGGCCCTGCCTTGGAGTATTTT.

CDR3 residues: CATSVDEPWEYQETQYF. The CDR3 region has the DNA TGTGCCACCAGCGTCGACGAGCCCTGGGAGTACCAAGAGACCCAGTACTTC. This chain connects TRBV15 to TRBJ2-5; possible D gene TRBD2, 5 bases. This CDR3 region has 17 residues. Germline assignment: CDR1 LNHNV and CDR2 YYDKDF (reference sequence). With 5 bases removed from V and 0 bases from J, the gap between germline ends came to 19 bases.

V is TRBV6-5 and J is TRBJ1-5; 9 bases align to TRBD1. CDR1 and CDR2 from the germline V gene are MNHEY and SVGAGI. V lost 4 bases and J lost 3; bases outside the gene matches: 4. The CDR3 length is 15 residues. DNA for the CDR3: TGTGCCAGCAGTTGGGGGACAGGGCTCAATCAGCCCCAGCATTTT. Translated: CASSWGTGLNQPQHF.

The chain recombines TRBV29-1 with TRBJ1-3; D is undetermined. The CDR3 sequence is 13 residues long. Germline loops: CDR1 SQVTM, CDR2 ANQGSEA. V dropped 4 bases and J dropped 0 bases, with 7 bases sitting between them. CDR3 protein: CSVGESSGNTIYF. CDR3 in DNA: TGCAGCGTTGGAGAGAGCTCTGGAAACACCATATATTTT.

This sequence joins TRBV7-8 and TRBJ1-5; unclear D gene. V was trimmed by 5 bases and J by 7 bases, leaving 12 bases between them. Germline-derived CDR1 and CDR2 are SGHVS and FQNEAQ. This CDR3 has 13 amino acids. CDR3 nucleotides: TGTGCCAGCAGCACCCGGAGGGAACAGCCCCAGCATTTT. This codes for CASSTRREQPQHF.